Presented here are 4 T cell receptor beta chains from one specimen sequenced in a study of blood T cell repertoires in COVID-19. The table came from immunoSEQ multiplex PCR; TCRdb's copy has only in-frame clones and leaves some out. The table includes some 120,000 clones, about nine tenths detected once. The specimen sequenced was peripheral blood. Every receptor here comes from a man between 50 and 59 years old with active COVID-19.

This clone was seen just once. This sequence joins TRBV11-3 and TRBJ1-5; D is unclear. Looked up from germline, CDR1 is SGHNT and CDR2 is YENEEA. V lost 5 bases and J 11 bases, leaving 16 bases between the germline ends. This CDR3 spans 13 amino acids. The CDR3 loop reads CASSLLSGEAQHF. CDR3 nucleotides: TGTGCCAGCAGCCTACTCTCCGGTGAGGCCCAGCATTTT.

The V gene is TRBV4-1, the J gene TRBJ1-1, with 7 nucleotides matching TRBD1. CDR1 and CDR2 (germline): MGHRA, YSYEKL. CDR3 size: 14 residues. The J segment lost 0 bases and the V segment lost 4 bases, leaving 2 bases of the junction unmatched. The CDR3 DNA sequence: TGCGCCAGCAGCCTGGGACAGTTGAACACTGAAGCTTTCTTT. This translates into CASSLGQLNTEAFF.

In nucleotides, the CDR3 is TGTGCCAGCAGCCAAGGAGGCCAGGGGGCGCGTAACACCGGGGAGCTGTTTTTT. Protein sequence: CASSQGGQGARNTGELFF. The gene calls are TRBV3-1 (or the pseudogene TRBV3-2) and TRBJ2-2, with 8 bases aligning to TRBD1. CDR1 and CDR2 (germline): LGHDT, YNNKEL (reference sequence). This CDR3 is 18 amino acids long. The V segment lost 1 base and the J segment 2 bases; nucleotides outside the gene matches: 9.

The chain joins TRBV7-9 to TRBJ2-1; TRBD2 aligns across 7 bases. Germline V gives CDR1 SEHNR, CDR2 FQNEAQ (reference sequence). There are 15 residues in the CDR3. V trimming: 7 bases; J trimming: 0 bases; junction bases outside the gene matches: 6. The CDR3: CASTPGGSSYNEQFF. DNA of the CDR3: TGTGCCAGCACCCCGGGGGGTAGCTCCTACAATGAGCAGTTCTTC.